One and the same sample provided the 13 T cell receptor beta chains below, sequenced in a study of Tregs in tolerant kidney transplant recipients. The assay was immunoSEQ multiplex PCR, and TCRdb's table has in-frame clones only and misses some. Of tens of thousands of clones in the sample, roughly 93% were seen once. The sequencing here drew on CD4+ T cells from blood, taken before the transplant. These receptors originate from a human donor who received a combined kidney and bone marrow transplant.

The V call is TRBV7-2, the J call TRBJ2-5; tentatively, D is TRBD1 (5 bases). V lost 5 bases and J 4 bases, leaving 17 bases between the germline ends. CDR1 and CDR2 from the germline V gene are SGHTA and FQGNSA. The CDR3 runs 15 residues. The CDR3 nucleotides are TGTGCCAGCAGCCAGACAGACAGATTGCGAGAGACCCAGTACTTC. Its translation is CASSQTDRLRETQYF.

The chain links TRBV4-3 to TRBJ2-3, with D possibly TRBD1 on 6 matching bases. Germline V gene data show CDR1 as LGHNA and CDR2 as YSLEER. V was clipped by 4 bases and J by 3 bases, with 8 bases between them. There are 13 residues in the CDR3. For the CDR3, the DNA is TGCGCCAGCAGCCTCAGGGGAACAGATACGCAGTATTTT. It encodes CASSLRGTDTQYF.

The CDR3 DNA is TGTGCCAGCAGTTCCTTCCGGGATCTTGATACGCAGTATTTT. It is translated as CASSSFRDLDTQYF. This chain links TRBV27 with TRBJ2-3, with D perhaps TRBD2 (5 bases). Deletions cut 4 bases from V and 6 bases from J, with 14 bases between. Germline assignment: CDR1 MNHEY and CDR2 SMNVEV (reference sequence). CDR3 size: 14 residues.

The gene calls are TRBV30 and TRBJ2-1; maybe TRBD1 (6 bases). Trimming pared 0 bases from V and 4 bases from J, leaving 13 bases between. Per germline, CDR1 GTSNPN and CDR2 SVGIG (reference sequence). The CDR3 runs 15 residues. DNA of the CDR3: TGTGCCTGGAGTGTTTTCACAGGGAGATACAATGAGCAGTTCTTC. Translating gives CAWSVFTGRYNEQFF.

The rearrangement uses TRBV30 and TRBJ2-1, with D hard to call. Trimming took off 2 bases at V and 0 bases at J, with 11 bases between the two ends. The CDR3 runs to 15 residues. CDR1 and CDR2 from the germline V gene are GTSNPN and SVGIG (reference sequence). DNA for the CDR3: TGTGCCTGGAGTAGACTTTTATTCTCCTACAATGAGCAGTTCTTC. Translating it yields CAWSRLLFSYNEQFF.

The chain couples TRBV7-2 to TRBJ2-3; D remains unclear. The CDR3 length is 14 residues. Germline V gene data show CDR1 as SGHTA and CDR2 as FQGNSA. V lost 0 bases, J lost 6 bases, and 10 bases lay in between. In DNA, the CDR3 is TGTGCCAGCAGCTTAGCGTGGCAGTCTGATACGCAGTATTTT. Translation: CASSLAWQSDTQYF.

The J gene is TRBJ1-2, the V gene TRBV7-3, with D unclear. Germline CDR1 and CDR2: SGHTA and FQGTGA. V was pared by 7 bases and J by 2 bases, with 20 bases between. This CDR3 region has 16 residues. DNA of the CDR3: TGTGCCAGCACCCCTCCGGACTCATCGAGGAACTATGGCTACACCTTC. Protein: CASTPPDSSRNYGYTF.

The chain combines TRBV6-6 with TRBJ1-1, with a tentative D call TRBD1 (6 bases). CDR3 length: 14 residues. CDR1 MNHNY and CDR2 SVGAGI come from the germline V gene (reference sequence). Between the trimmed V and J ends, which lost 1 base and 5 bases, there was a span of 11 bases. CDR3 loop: CASSYFAGVTEAFF. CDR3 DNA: TGTGCCAGCAGTTACTTCGCAGGGGTAACTGAAGCTTTCTTT.

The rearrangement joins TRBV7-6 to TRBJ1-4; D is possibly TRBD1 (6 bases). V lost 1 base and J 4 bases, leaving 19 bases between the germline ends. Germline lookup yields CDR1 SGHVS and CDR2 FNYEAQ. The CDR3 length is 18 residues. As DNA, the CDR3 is TGTGCCAGCAGCTTAGTCCCCACACGACGGACAGTTAATGAAAAACTGTTTTTT. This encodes CASSLVPTRRTVNEKLFF.

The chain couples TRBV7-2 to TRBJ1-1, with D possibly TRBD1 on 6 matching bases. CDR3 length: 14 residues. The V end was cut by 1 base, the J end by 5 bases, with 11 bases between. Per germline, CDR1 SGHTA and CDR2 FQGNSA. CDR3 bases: TGTGCCAGCAGCTTAGAGGGGGGGCTGACTGAAGCTTTCTTT. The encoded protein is CASSLEGGLTEAFF.

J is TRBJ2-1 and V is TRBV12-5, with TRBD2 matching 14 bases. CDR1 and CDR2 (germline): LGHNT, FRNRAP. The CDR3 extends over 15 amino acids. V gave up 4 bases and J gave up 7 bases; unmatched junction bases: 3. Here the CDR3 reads CASGSGTSGRNEQFF. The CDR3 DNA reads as TGTGCTAGTGGTTCCGGGACTAGCGGGAGAAATGAGCAGTTCTTC.

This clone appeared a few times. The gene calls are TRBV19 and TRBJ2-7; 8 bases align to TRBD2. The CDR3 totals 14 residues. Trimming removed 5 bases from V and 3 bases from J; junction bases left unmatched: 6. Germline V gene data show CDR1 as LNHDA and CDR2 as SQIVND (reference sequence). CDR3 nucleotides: TGTGCCAGTAGTTACGGGGGGGACCTCTACGAGCAGTACTTC. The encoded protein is CASSYGGDLYEQYF. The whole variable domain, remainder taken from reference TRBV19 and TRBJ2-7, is DGGITQSPKYLFRKEGQNVTLSCEQNLNHDAMYWYRQDPGQGLRLIYYSQIVNDFQKGDIAEGYSVSREKKESFPLTVTSAQKNPTAFYLCASSYGGDLYEQYFGPGTRLTVT.

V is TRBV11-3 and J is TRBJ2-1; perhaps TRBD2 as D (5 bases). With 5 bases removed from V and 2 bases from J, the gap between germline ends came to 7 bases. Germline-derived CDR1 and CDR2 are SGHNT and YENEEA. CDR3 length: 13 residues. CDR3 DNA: TGTGCCAGCAGCGAGGGAACCTACAATGAGCAGTTCTTC. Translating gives CASSEGTYNEQFF.